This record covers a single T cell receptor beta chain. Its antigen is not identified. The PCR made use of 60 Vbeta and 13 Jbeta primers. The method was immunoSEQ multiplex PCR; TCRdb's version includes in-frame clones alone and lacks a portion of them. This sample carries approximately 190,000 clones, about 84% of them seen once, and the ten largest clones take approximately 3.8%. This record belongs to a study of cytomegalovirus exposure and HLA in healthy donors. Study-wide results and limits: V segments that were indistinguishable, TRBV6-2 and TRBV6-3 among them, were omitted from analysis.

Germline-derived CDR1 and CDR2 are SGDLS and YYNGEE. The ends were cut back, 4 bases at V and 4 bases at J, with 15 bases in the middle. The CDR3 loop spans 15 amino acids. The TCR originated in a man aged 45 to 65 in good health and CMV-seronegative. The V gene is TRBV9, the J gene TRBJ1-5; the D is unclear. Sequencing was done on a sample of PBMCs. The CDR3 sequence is CASSPEGRLNQPQHF. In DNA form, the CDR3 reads TGTGCCAGCAGCCCGGAGGGCAGATTGAATCAGCCCCAGCATTTT.